Listed here are 27 T cell receptor beta chains from one sample, sequenced in a study of blood T cells in healthy people across ages (dated by TCRdb to between 2015 and 2017). Receptors were amplified or captured by 5' RACE. A second PCR of roughly 6 to 11 cycles was run with a J-beta primer mix and a sample-barcoded 5' primer. The public reads were reprocessed in TCRdb via fastp at Q25 and MiXCR, keeping in-frame beta chains. Identical CDR3 protein sequences are pooled into one entry, listed with their most common genes and DNA. This sample lists fewer than 2 million distinct CDR3 sequences; about two fifths were detected once. 23% of the sample comes from the top ten. The sequencing sample was made of blood. The source is a human donor in good health.

This chain links TRBV19 with TRBJ1-2; tentative D call: TRBD1 (5 bases). Trimming removed 4 bases from V and 7 bases from J, with 16 bases in between. This CDR3 has 14 residues. Germline V CDR1 and CDR2: LNHDA, SQIVND (reference sequence). In DNA form, the CDR3 reads TGTGCCAGTAGTAGGGAGACAGTCGCCTCTGGCTACACCTTC. Translation: CASSRETVASGYTF.

CDR3 sequence (DNA): TGTGCCGCAAACTCCCTTAGCGGGGGTAGGGACAATGAGCAGTTCTTC. The encoded protein is CAANSLSGGRDNEQFF. The chain has TRBV10-3 and TRBJ2-1; 9 nucleotides match TRBD2. In germline, CDR1 is ENHRY, CDR2 SYGVKD. V trimming: 11 bases; J trimming: 5 bases; junction bases outside the gene matches: 16. The CDR3 consists of 16 residues.

This clonotype was seen ten or more times. V usage is TRBV7-2 and J usage is TRBJ2-3; 11 bases are a match to TRBD1. The V gene's germline CDR1 is SGHTA and CDR2 FQGNSA. The CDR3 loop spans 18 amino acids. V was pared by 2 bases and J by 3 bases, with 10 bases of the junction left unmatched. In DNA, the CDR3 is TGTGCCAGCAGCTTAATGGGGTGGGGGACAGGGGGTACAGATACGCAGTATTTT. Translating gives CASSLMGWGTGGTDTQYF.

This chain links TRBV24-1 with TRBJ2-1, with a weak D call TRBD2 (5 bases). The ends were cut back, 2 bases at V and 5 bases at J, with 9 bases in the middle. Germline lookup yields CDR1 KGHDR and CDR2 SFDVKD. The CDR3 is 14 amino acids. This chain's CDR3 is CATSDSGLHNEQFF. The DNA for the CDR3 is TGTGCCACCAGTGATTCTGGACTTCACAATGAGCAGTTCTTC.

The rearrangement links TRBV6-6 to TRBJ2-4, with D possibly called TRBD1 or TRBD2 (5 bases each). The germline gives CDR1 MNHNY, CDR2 SVGAGI (reference sequence). Between the trimmed V and J ends, which lost 2 bases and 13 bases, there was a span of 18 bases. The CDR3 sequence is 14 residues long. The CDR3 DNA reads TGTGCCAGCAGTTACGGCACCCCCTTAGGGGAGCAGTACTTC. Amino acid sequence: CASSYGTPLGEQYF.

This clonotype was picked up a small number of times. The V and J genes are TRBV5-1 and TRBJ2-3; 10 bases fit TRBD2. The V gene's germline CDR1 is SGHRS and CDR2 YFSETQ. There are 17 residues in the CDR3. J gave up 4 bases and V 1 base, and 9 bases lay outside the gene matches. The CDR3 sequence is CASSLRASGGSSDTQYF. The CDR3 nucleotides read TGCGCCAGCAGCTTGAGAGCTAGCGGGGGATCATCAGATACGCAGTATTTT.

This clonotype has more than one count but fewer than ten. This sequence joins TRBV7-3 and TRBJ2-5, with D perhaps TRBD1 or TRBD2 (5 bases each). V was clipped by 1 base and J by 4 bases, with 13 bases between them. Germline values: CDR1 SGHTA, CDR2 FQGTGA. This CDR3 is 15 amino acids long. In DNA, the CDR3 is TGTGCCAGCAGCTTAAGAGGGGCCGCCGGAGAGACCCAGTACTTC. This encodes CASSLRGAAGETQYF.

A few counts support this clonotype. The chain recombines TRBV6-5 with TRBJ2-1; possibly TRBD2 for D (6 bases). Trimming pared 2 bases from V and 3 bases from J, leaving 11 bases between. The germline CDR1 and CDR2 sequences are MNHEY and SVGAGI. The CDR3 spans 15 residues. CDR3 coding DNA: TGTGCCAGCAGTTACCGTACAGCGGGCTACAATGAGCAGTTCTTC. This encodes CASSYRTAGYNEQFF.

This clonotype was counted only a few times. The chain recombines TRBV7-3 with TRBJ1-1; D not certain. The V and J ends lost 3 bases and 4 bases respectively, with 9 bases between them. Germline V gene lookup returns CDR1 SGHTA and CDR2 FQGTGA. The CDR3 runs 13 residues. In DNA, the CDR3 is TGTGCCAGCAGCTTCACACCGACCACTGAAGCTTTCTTT. It yields the protein CASSFTPTTEAFF.

The CDR3 is CASSLFRNNEQFF. The CDR3 DNA sequence: TGTGCCAGCAGCTTATTTCGAAACAATGAGCAGTTCTTC. This sequence joins TRBV7-2 and TRBJ2-1, with D uncertain. V shed 2 bases and J shed 5 bases, with 7 bases lying between them. The CDR3 runs 13 residues. Looked up from germline, CDR1 is SGHTA and CDR2 is FQGNSA.

The chain couples TRBV20-1 to TRBJ1-2; unclear D gene. CDR3 length equals 13 residues. Germline V lookup: CDR1 DFQATT, CDR2 SNEGSKA (reference sequence). Trimming stripped 5 bases from V and 4 bases from J, with 14 bases between. CDR3 DNA: TGCAGTGCTTTACCCGGAGGGAGCTATGGCTACACCTTC. This encodes CSALPGGSYGYTF.

This clonotype was observed a handful of times. The V call is TRBV10-3, the J call TRBJ2-5, with D possibly being TRBD2 (5 bases). Germline-derived CDR1 and CDR2 are ENHRY and SYGVKD. The CDR3 has 13 amino acids. The CDR3 bases are TGTGCTAATCGGGGAGTAGAGCAAGAGACCCAGTACTTC. It specifies CANRGVEQETQYF.

This clonotype was detected a few times. The chain is built from TRBV29-1 and TRBJ2-1, with 13 bases aligning to TRBD2. J was trimmed by 3 bases and V by 5 bases; bases with no gene match: 7. The length of the CDR3 is 16 residues. CDR1 is SQVTM and CDR2 is ANQGSEA in the germline V gene. The CDR3 protein is CSVLTSGGAIYNEQFF. In nucleotides, the CDR3 is TGCAGCGTTCTTACTAGCGGGGGGGCTATCTACAATGAGCAGTTCTTC.

This clonotype was counted only a few times. J is TRBJ2-3 and V is TRBV7-2, with 9 bases lining up with TRBD1. From germline, CDR1 is SGHTA and CDR2 FQGNSA. The CDR3 extends over 16 amino acids. V was clipped by 5 bases and J by 4 bases; unmatched bases: 10. The CDR3 nucleotides are TGTGCCAGCAGCAGACGTACAGGGGGCCCCCCAGATACGCAGTATTTT. It codes for CASSRRTGGPPDTQYF.

In this sample, this clonotype turned up once. Here the CDR3 DNA reads TGTGCCAGCAGCTTAGGGAGACTAGCGGGGGTTATCCAAGAGACCCAGTACTTC. Its translation is CASSLGRLAGVIQETQYF. The chain couples TRBV7-2 to TRBJ2-5; TRBD2 matches 12 bases. Per germline, CDR1 SGHTA and CDR2 FQGNSA. The CDR3 consists of 18 residues. V lost 1 base to trimming and J lost 1 base; unmatched junction nucleotides: 7.

In its sample, this clonotype was seen a few times. The V call is TRBV4-2, the J call TRBJ2-3; 8 bases match TRBD2. Trimming removed 0 bases from V and 2 bases from J; junction bases left unmatched: 4. Looked up from germline, CDR1 is LGHNA and CDR2 is YNFKEQ. CDR3 length: 16 residues. The CDR3 reads CASSQEGGGLTDTQYF. The CDR3 nucleotides read TGTGCCAGCAGCCAAGAAGGCGGGGGGCTCACAGATACGCAGTATTTT.

The J gene is TRBJ1-1, the V gene TRBV13; D perhaps matches TRBD1 (5 bases). The CDR3 is made up of 15 amino acids. Trimming removed 4 bases from V and 5 bases from J, with 17 bases in between. Per the germline V gene, CDR1 is PRHDT and CDR2 is FYEKMQ (reference sequence). The CDR3 bases are TGTGCCAGCAGCTCCCTCGAGGGGAGAGTAACTGAAGCTTTCTTT. This codes for CASSSLEGRVTEAFF. The variable domain in full, with the rest retrieved from reference TRBV13 and TRBJ1-1, is AAGVIQSPRHLIKEKRETATLKCYPIPRHDTVYWYQQGPGQDPQFLISFYEKMQSDKGSIPDRFSAQQFSDYHSELNMSSLELGDSALYFCASSSLEGRVTEAFFGQGTRLTVV.

This clonotype was seen just once. The chain joins TRBV13 to TRBJ2-3; D may be TRBD2 (6 bases). Trimming stripped 5 bases from V and 6 bases from J, with 15 bases between. This CDR3 has 14 residues. Germline-derived CDR1 and CDR2 are PRHDT and FYEKMQ (reference sequence). The CDR3 loop reads CASSPGHAGDTQYF. The CDR3 DNA follows: TGTGCCAGCAGCCCCGGACACGCGGGGGATACGCAGTATTTT.

Notes on this clonotype: Since a much larger clone is just one base distant, this may be a read error. The CDR3 DNA is TGCAGTGCTAGAGATATTCTAAGCACAGATTCGCAGTATTTT. This codes for CSARDILSTDSQYF. The V call is TRBV20-1, the J call TRBJ2-3; D is ambiguous. Germline V gene sequence: CDR1 DFQATT, CDR2 SNEGSKA (reference sequence). This CDR3 contains 14 residues.

The gene calls are TRBV12-3 or TRBV12-4 and TRBJ2-1; D might be TRBD1 or TRBD2, each matching 5 bases. The CDR3 is made up of 15 amino acids. V dropped 7 bases and J dropped 8 bases, with 21 bases sitting between them. CDR3 sequence: CASILQGPPGDEQFF. The CDR3 DNA sequence: TGTGCCAGCATTCTTCAGGGTCCCCCCGGGGATGAGCAGTTCTTC.

This clonotype was counted between two and nine times. CDR3 region: CASSLRTVDTQYF. The CDR3 coding sequence is TGTGCCAGCAGTCTTCGGACTGTTGATACGCAGTATTTT. This chain uses TRBV6-1 with TRBJ2-3; possible D gene TRBD2, 5 bases. The CDR3 contains 13 residues. Between the trimmed V and J ends, which lost 5 bases and 6 bases, there was a span of 12 bases. Germline CDR1 MNHNS, CDR2 SASEGT.

This rearrangement joins TRBV7-2 to TRBJ1-2; the D is unclear. V lost 5 bases and J lost 4, with 14 bases in between. CDR1 and CDR2 from the germline V gene are SGHTA and FQGNSA. This CDR3 contains 14 residues. For the CDR3, the DNA is TGTGCCAGCAGCGACTCACCGAACAGCTATGGCTACACCTTC. Translation gives CASSDSPNSYGYTF.

For the CDR3, the DNA is TGTGCCAGCAGCGGAGAAATCAATCAGCCCCAGCATTTT. Translating it yields CASSGEINQPQHF. The chain recombines TRBV2 with TRBJ1-5; D is unclear. V lost 6 bases, J lost 3 bases, and 9 bases lay in between. The CDR3 has 13 amino acids. Germline CDR1 SNHLY, CDR2 FYNNEI.

This clonotype turned up a few times. The J gene is TRBJ2-7, the V gene TRBV5-5; unclear D gene. The CDR3 sequence is 12 residues long. V was pared by 4 bases and J by 8 bases, with 13 bases between. Per germline, CDR1 SGHKS and CDR2 YYEKEE (reference sequence). The CDR3 region has the DNA TGTGCCAGCAGCCCCGACCCGAGCCAGCAGTACTTC. It yields the protein CASSPDPSQQYF.

V and J are TRBV10-3 and TRBJ2-5; 7 bases are shared with TRBD2. Germline V gene sequence: CDR1 ENHRY, CDR2 SYGVKD. The CDR3 sequence is 14 residues long. V dropped 3 bases and J dropped 5; count of bases not matched to a gene: 6. The CDR3 sequence: CAISEGAGGETQYF. CDR3 nucleotides: TGTGCCATCAGTGAAGGGGCCGGGGGGGAGACCCAGTACTTC.

In its sample, this clonotype was seen a few times. The chain couples TRBV20-1 to TRBJ2-1; D tentatively reads TRBD1 or TRBD2 (5 bases each). Germline lookup yields CDR1 DFQATT and CDR2 SNEGSKA (reference sequence). V dropped 6 bases and J dropped 9 bases, with 21 bases sitting between them. The CDR3 spans 14 residues. Here the CDR3 reads CSAVSWETAGEQFF. DNA for the CDR3: TGCAGTGCGGTGAGTTGGGAGACAGCCGGTGAGCAGTTCTTC.

The genes are TRBV12-3 or TRBV12-4 and TRBJ1-2; the D is unclear. Trimming removed 5 bases from V and 13 bases from J, with 11 bases in between. This CDR3 comprises 10 residues. CDR3 coding DNA: TGTGCCAGCAGTCTCAATAGTCGCACCTTC. Amino acids: CASSLNSRTF.